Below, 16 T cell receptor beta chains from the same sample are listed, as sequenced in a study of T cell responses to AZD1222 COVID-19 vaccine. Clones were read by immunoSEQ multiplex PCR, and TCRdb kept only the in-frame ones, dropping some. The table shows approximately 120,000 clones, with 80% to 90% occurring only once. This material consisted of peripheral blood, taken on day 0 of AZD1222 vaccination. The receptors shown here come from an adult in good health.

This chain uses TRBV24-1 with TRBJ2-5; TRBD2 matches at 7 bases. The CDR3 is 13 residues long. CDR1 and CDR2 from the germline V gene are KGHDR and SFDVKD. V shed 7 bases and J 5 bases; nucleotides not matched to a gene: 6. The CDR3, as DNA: TGTGCCACCAGACGGAACGGGGGGGAGACCCAGTACTTC. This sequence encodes CATRRNGGETQYF.

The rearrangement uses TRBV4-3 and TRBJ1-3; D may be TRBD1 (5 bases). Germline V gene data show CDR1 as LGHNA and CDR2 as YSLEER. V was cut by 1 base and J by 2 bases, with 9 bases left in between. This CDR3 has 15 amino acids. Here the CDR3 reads CASSQGWGTGNTIYF. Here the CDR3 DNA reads TGCGCCAGCAGCCAAGGATGGGGCACTGGAAACACCATATATTTT.

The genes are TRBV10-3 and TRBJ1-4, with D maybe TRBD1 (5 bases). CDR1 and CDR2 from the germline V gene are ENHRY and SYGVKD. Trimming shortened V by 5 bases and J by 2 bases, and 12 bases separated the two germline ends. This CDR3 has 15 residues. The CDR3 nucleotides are TGTGCCATCAGTAGACTCGGGGGGACTAATGAAAAACTGTTTTTT. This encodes CAISRLGGTNEKLFF.

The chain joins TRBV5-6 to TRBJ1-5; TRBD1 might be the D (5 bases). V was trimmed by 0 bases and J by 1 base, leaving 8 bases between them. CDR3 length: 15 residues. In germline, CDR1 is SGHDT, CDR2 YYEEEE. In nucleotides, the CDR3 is TGTGCCAGCAGCTTGGGGGGGAACAGCAATCAGCCCCAGCATTTT. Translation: CASSLGGNSNQPQHF.

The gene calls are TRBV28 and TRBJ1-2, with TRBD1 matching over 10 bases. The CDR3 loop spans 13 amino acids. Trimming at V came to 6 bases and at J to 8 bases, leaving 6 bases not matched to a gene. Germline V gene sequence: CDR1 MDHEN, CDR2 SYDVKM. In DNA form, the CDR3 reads TGTGCCAGCAGACGACAGGGGGCGGGAGGCTACACCTTC. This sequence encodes CASRRQGAGGYTF.

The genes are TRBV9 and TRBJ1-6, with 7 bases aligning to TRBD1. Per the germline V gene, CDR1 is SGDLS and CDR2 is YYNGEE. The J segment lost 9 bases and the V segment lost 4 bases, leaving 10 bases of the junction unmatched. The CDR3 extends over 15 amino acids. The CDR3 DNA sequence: TGTGCCAGCAGCCCAGACAGGGTGATGGGTTCACCCCTCCACTTT. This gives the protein CASSPDRVMGSPLHF.

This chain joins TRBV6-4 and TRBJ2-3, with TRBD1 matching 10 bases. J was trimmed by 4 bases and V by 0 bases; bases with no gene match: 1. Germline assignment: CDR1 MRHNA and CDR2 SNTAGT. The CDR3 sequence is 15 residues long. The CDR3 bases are TGTGCCAGCAGTGACTCGACAGGGGGCGCAGATACGCAGTATTTT. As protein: CASSDSTGGADTQYF.

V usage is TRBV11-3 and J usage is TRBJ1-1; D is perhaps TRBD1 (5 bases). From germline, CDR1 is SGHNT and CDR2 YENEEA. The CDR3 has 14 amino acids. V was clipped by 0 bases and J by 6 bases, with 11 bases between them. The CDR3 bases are TGTGCCAGCAGCTTAGATGGGGGGGAAGCTGAAGCTTTCTTT. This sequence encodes CASSLDGGEAEAFF.

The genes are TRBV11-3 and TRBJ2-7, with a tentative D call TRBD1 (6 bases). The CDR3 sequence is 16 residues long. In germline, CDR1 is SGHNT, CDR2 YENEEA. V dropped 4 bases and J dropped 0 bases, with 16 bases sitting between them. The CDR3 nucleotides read TGTGCCAGCAGCTCGTTCCAGGGGCGAAGCTCCTACGAGCAGTACTTC. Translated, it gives CASSSFQGRSSYEQYF. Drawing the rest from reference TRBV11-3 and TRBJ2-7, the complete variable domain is EAGVVQSPRYKIIEKKQPVAFWCNPISGHNTLYWYLQNLGQGPELLIRYENEEAVDDSQLPKDRFSAERLKGVDSTLKIQPAELGDSAVYLCASSSFQGRSSYEQYFGPGTRLTVT.

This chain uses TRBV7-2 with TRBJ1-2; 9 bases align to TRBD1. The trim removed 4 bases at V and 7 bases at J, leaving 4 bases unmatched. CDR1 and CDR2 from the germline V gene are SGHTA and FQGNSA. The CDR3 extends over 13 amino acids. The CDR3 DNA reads TGTGCCAGCAGCTCAGGACAGGGGATTGGCTACACCTTC. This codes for CASSSGQGIGYTF.

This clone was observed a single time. CDR3 protein: CASSLVFGDTEAFF. In nucleotides, the CDR3 is TGTGCCAGCAGCTTAGTGTTCGGGGACACTGAAGCTTTCTTT. The J gene is TRBJ1-1, the V gene TRBV7-8, with D unclear. Germline CDR1 and CDR2: SGHVS and FQNEAQ. The CDR3 sequence is 14 residues long. V was clipped by 1 base and J by 3 bases, with 9 bases between them. Looking up the rest from reference TRBV7-8 and TRBJ1-1 gives the full variable domain: GAGVSQSPRYKVAKRGQDVALRCDPISGHVSLFWYQQALGQGPEFLTYFQNEAQLDKSGLPSDRFFAERPEGSVSTLKIQRTQQEDSAVYLCASSLVFGDTEAFFGQGTRLTVV.

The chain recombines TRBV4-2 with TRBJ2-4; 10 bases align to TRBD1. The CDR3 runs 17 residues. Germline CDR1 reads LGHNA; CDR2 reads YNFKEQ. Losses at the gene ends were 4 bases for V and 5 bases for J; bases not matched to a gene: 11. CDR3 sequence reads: CASSPRLRGTGENIQYF. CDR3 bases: TGTGCCAGCAGCCCTCGCCTCCGCGGGACAGGGGAAAACATTCAGTACTTC.

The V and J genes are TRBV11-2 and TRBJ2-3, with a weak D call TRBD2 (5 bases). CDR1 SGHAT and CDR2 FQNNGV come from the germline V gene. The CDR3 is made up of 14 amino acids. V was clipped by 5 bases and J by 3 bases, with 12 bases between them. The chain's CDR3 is CASSRQRRTDTQYF. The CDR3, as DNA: TGTGCCAGCAGCCGACAACGGAGGACAGATACGCAGTATTTT.

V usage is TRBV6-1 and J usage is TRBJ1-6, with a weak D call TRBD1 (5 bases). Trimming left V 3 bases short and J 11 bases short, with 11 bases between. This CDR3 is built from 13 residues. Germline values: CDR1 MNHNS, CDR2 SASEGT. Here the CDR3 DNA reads TGTGCCAGCAGTGAGGGCGGGGCGCCACCCCTCCACTTT. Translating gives CASSEGGAPPLHF.

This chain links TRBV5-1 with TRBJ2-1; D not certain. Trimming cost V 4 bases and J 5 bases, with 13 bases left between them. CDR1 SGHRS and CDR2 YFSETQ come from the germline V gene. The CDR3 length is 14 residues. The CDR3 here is CASSLTTGNNEQFF. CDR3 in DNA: TGCGCCAGCAGCCTGACGACTGGTAACAATGAGCAGTTCTTC.

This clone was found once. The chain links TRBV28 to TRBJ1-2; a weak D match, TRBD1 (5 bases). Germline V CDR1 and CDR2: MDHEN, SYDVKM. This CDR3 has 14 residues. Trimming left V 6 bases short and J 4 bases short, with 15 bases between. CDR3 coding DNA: TGTGCCAGCAGGTCTCCAGGGATTAGCTATGGCTACACCTTC. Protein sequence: CASRSPGISYGYTF.